Listed here is a single T cell receptor (beta chain). Its antigen is not known. The time point here: week 3, after first cycle of checkpoint inhibitor. The entry originates in a study of blood T cell dynamics during melanoma immunotherapy. The study's findings and limits: Disease-control patients' PBMC repertoires became either more clonal or more diverse at W3.

Germline CDR1 SEHNR, CDR2 FQNEAQ (reference sequence). V shed 3 bases and J shed 0 bases, with 22 bases lying between them. The CDR3 spans 19 residues. TCRdb's table, derived via immunoSEQ multiplex PCR, lists solely in-frame clones and lacks some. The sample comprises a few thousand clones, around 84% of which are singletons, and roughly 29% rests with the top ten. The V and J genes are TRBV7-9 and TRBJ2-3, with D maybe TRBD1 (7 bases). The source material was blood, sampled from a patient treated with checkpoint blockade. The TCR was taken from a human donor with melanoma. Some clones in this sample may be carry-over from other donors' samples. The CDR3 DNA reads TGTGCCAGCAGCTTGGCCATGCAGGGGGGCTTGAAAAGCACAGATACGCAGTATTTT. Its translation is CASSLAMQGGLKSTDTQYF.